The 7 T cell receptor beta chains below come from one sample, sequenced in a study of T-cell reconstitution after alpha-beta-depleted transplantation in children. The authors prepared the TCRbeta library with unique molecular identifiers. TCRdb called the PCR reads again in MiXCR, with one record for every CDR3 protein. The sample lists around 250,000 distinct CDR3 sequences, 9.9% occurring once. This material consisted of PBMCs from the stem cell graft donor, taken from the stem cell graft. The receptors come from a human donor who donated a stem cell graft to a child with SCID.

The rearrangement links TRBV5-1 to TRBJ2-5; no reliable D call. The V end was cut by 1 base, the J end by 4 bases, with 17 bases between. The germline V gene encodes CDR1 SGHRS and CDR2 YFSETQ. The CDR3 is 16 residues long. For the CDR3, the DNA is TGCGCCAGCAGCTTGAGAAACACGGGCCCCACAGAGACCCAGTACTTC. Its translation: CASSLRNTGPTETQYF.

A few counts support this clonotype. This chain's CDR3 is CASSFAGPSTDTQYF. CDR3 sequence (DNA): TGCGCCAGCAGCTTTGCAGGTCCTAGCACAGATACGCAGTATTTT. The rearrangement links TRBV5-1 to TRBJ2-3; no reliable D call. V dropped 2 bases and J dropped 0 bases, with 10 bases sitting between them. The CDR3 loop spans 15 amino acids. Germline assignment: CDR1 SGHRS and CDR2 YFSETQ.

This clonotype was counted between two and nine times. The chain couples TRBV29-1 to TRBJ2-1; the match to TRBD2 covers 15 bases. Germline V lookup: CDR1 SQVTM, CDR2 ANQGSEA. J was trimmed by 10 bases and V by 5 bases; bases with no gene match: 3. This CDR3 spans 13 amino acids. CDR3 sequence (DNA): TGCAGCGTTTGGGGGACTAGCGGGGGGGAGCAGTTCTTC. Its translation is CSVWGTSGGEQFF.

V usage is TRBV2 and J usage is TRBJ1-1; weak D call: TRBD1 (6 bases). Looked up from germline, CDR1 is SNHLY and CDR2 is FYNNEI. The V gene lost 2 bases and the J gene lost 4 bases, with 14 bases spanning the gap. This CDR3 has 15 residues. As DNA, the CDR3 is TGTGCCAGCAGTGAACTAGGGGGGTCAGGCACTGAAGCTTTCTTT. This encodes CASSELGGSGTEAFF.

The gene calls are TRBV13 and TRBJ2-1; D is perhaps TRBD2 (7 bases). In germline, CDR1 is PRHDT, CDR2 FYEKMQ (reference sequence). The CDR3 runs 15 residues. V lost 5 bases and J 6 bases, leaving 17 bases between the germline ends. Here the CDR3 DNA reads TGTGCCAGCAGCCCAGTAGGGGGGGCCCCCAATGAGCAGTTCTTC. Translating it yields CASSPVGGAPNEQFF.

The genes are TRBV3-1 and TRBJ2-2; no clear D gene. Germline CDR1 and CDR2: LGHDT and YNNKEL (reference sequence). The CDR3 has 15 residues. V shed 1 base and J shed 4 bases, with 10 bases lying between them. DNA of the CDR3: TGTGCCAGCAGCCAAGGACGGAAAACCACCGGGGAGCTGTTTTTT. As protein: CASSQGRKTTGELFF.

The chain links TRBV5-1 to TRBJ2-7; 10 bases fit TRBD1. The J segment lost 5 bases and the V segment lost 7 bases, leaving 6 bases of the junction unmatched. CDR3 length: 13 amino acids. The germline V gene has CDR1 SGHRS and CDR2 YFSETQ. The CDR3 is CASHGTGVHEQYF. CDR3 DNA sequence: TGCGCCAGCCACGGGACAGGGGTTCACGAGCAGTACTTC.